The clone carrying this T cell receptor (beta chain) was seen just once. This specimen belongs to a study of tumor-infiltrating lymphocytes in primary liver carcinoma. A primer in the constant region served to generate TCR beta cDNA from about 480 ng of total RNA. Three rounds of nested multiplex PCR with slightly modified ARM-PCR produced TCR beta libraries. For 10 cycles apiece, the opening two PCR rounds ran with TRBV1-TRBV30 forward primers and a C-beta reverse primer. TCRdb called the multiplex PCR reads again in MiXCR, with one record for every CDR3 protein. In the table there are 300,000 to 350,000 distinct CDR3 sequences, less than 65% of which are singletons. It was unsorted whole blood that yielded blood RNA, and germline DNA was also extracted. The CDR3 spans 15 residues. From germline, CDR1 is SGHRS and CDR2 YFSETQ. V lost 4 bases to trimming and J lost 2 bases; unmatched junction nucleotides: 5.

The V gene is TRBV5-1, the J gene TRBJ2-5, with TRBD1 matching over 10 bases. The receptor comes from a man aged 35 to 55 with primary liver carcinoma and hepatitis B virus infection. Material for sequencing was peripheral blood. Here the CDR3 reads CASSRPGQGQETQYF. The CDR3 coding sequence is TGCGCCAGCAGCCGACCGGGACAGGGGCAAGAGACCCAGTACTTC.